One sample yielded the 7 T cell receptor beta chains listed below, sequenced in a study of T cells after posttransplantation cyclophosphamide. The protocol was immunoSEQ multiplex PCR, while the TCRdb copy is restricted to in-frame clones and leaves out a portion. Among about 32,000 clones listed, approximately 90% were seen once. Sequenced input: PBMCs. Receptors were obtained from a woman aged 40 to 50 with a blood cancer, CMV-positive, and with a related stem cell donor.

This chain links TRBV4-1 with TRBJ2-5, with 11 bases fitting TRBD2. With V trimmed by 5 bases and J by 2 bases, 13 bases remained unmatched. CDR3 length: 18 residues. The V gene's germline CDR1 is MGHRA and CDR2 YSYEKL. CDR3: CASSFRLAGTLQQETQYF. CDR3 bases: TGCGCCAGCAGCTTCCGACTAGCGGGGACGTTGCAGCAAGAGACCCAGTACTTC.

The rearrangement links TRBV19 to TRBJ1-3; D is ambiguous. Germline V gives CDR1 LNHDA, CDR2 SQIVND (reference sequence). The CDR3 covers 15 residues. Trimming took off 2 bases at V and 0 bases at J, with 8 bases between the two ends. The CDR3 reads CASSIPKSSGNTIYF. The DNA of the CDR3 is TGTGCCAGTAGTATACCGAAGAGCTCTGGAAACACCATATATTTT.

A single count supports this clone. The V call is TRBV7-3, the J call TRBJ1-2; 9 nucleotides agree with TRBD1. In germline, CDR1 is SGHTA, CDR2 FQGTGA. The CDR3 runs 14 residues. V dropped 5 bases and J dropped 3; count of bases not matched to a gene: 4. The CDR3, as DNA: TGTGCCAGCAGCGGGACAGGGTTCCACTATGGCTACACCTTC. This codes for CASSGTGFHYGYTF.

This clone was counted a single time. This chain links TRBV19 with TRBJ1-6; a possible D gene is TRBD1 (5 bases). Deletions cut 8 bases from V and 9 bases from J, with 14 bases between. The germline V gene encodes CDR1 LNHDA and CDR2 SQIVND (reference sequence). The CDR3 covers 13 residues. For the CDR3, the DNA is TGTGCCAGTTCTGGGCAGGGAGGTTCACCCCTCCACTTT. Encoded protein: CASSGQGGSPLHF.

This clone was detected only once. The chain couples TRBV27 to TRBJ1-5; D is uncertain. V dropped 3 bases and J dropped 0 bases, with 9 bases sitting between them. The V gene's germline CDR1 is MNHEY and CDR2 SMNVEV (reference sequence). This CDR3 contains 15 residues. CDR3 sequence (DNA): TGTGCCAGCAGTTTGAGGGCCGCTAGCAATCAGCCCCAGCATTTT. As protein: CASSLRAASNQPQHF.

The rearrangement joins TRBV27 to TRBJ2-7; D may be TRBD1 (6 bases). This CDR3 comprises 13 residues. V shed 6 bases and J shed 0 bases, with 9 bases lying between them. Germline V gene data show CDR1 as MNHEY and CDR2 as SMNVEV (reference sequence). This CDR3 reads CASRRGSSYEQYF. CDR3 nucleotides: TGTGCCAGCAGGAGGGGGTCCTCCTACGAGCAGTACTTC.

This chain uses TRBV5-1 with TRBJ1-1, with TRBD1 matching 9 bases. The trim removed 4 bases at V and 4 bases at J, leaving 5 bases unmatched. Germline CDR1 reads SGHRS; CDR2 reads YFSETQ. CDR3 length: 14 residues. The CDR3 DNA is TGCGCCAGCAGCCCAGGGACAGGGTTCACTGAAGCTTTCTTT. This translates into CASSPGTGFTEAFF. The entire variable domain, with the rest obtained from reference TRBV5-1 and TRBJ1-1, is as follows: KAGVTQTPRYLIKTRGQQVTLSCSPISGHRSVSWYQQTPGQGLQFLFEYFSETQRNKGNFPGRFSGRQFSNSRSEMNVSTLELGDSALYLCASSPGTGFTEAFFGQGTRLTVV.